The next 21 T cell receptor beta chains were all read from a single sample in a study of STAT3 mutations in large granular lymphocyte leukemia. Whole-study results and caveats: In T-cell large granular lymphocyte leukemia, about half of patients showed multiple immunodominant subclonotypes.

Antigen specificity for these receptors is unknown. Produced via immunoSEQ multiplex PCR; TCRdb's table is partial and in-frame only. The sample lists around 39,000 clones; approximately 90% were seen once. The sample consisted of PBMCs. The source of these receptors is a human donor with T large granular lymphocyte leukemia. Some clones in this sample may be carry-over from other donors' samples.

This clone was picked up a small number of times. The chain joins TRBV29-1 to TRBJ2-3, with 9 bases matching TRBD1. V gave up 6 bases and J gave up 2 bases; unmatched junction bases: 6. CDR3 length equals 14 residues. The germline V gene encodes CDR1 SQVTM and CDR2 ANQGSEA. The CDR3 is CSVGQGEPTDTQYF. In DNA, the CDR3 is TGCAGCGTGGGACAGGGAGAACCCACAGATACGCAGTATTTT.

The chain has TRBV18 and TRBJ1-4; possible D gene TRBD1, 5 bases. CDR3 length: 15 amino acids. Germline CDR1 reads KGHSH; CDR2 reads LQKENI. The V gene lost 1 base and the J gene lost 6 bases, with 12 bases spanning the gap. CDR3 protein: CASSPLRGSDEKLFF. The CDR3, as DNA: TGTGCCAGCTCACCACTGAGGGGTTCGGATGAAAAACTGTTTTTT.

A few counts support this clone. V gene TRBV25-1 combines with J gene TRBJ1-2; D remains ambiguous. Germline CDR1 is MGHDK and CDR2 is SYGVNS. This CDR3 comprises 11 residues. The V gene lost 5 bases and the J gene lost 7 bases, with 8 bases spanning the gap. The CDR3 DNA is TGTGCCAGCAGTTCGTTCGGTGGCTACACCTTC. Its protein is CASSSFGGYTF.

The rearrangement uses TRBV6-5 and TRBJ1-4; perhaps TRBD1 as D (6 bases). Trimming cost V 0 bases and J 5 bases, with 10 bases left between them. The CDR3 sequence is 15 residues long. Per germline, CDR1 MNHEY and CDR2 SVGAGI. The DNA for the CDR3 is TGTGCCAGCAGTTACTCAGGGGGGAACAATGAAAAACTGTTTTTT. Translation gives CASSYSGGNNEKLFF.

The chain joins TRBV15 to TRBJ1-3; D is uncertain. The length of the CDR3 is 16 residues. Germline V gene data show CDR1 as LNHNV and CDR2 as YYDKDF (reference sequence). V shed 1 base and J shed 0 bases, with 10 bases lying between them. The CDR3 DNA reads TGTGCCACCAGCAGAGGGAAACATGACTCTGGAAACACCATATATTTT. Amino acid sequence: CATSRGKHDSGNTIYF.

The CDR3 loop is CASSFQEGAYSPLHF. As DNA, the CDR3 is TGTGCCAGCAGCTTTCAGGAGGGCGCGTATTCACCCCTCCACTTT. The V and J genes are TRBV7-9 and TRBJ1-6; no definite D call. Trimming left V 3 bases short and J 8 bases short, with 14 bases between. CDR1 SEHNR and CDR2 FQNEAQ come from the germline V gene (reference sequence). The CDR3 contains 15 residues.

V gene TRBV6-6 combines with J gene TRBJ2-7; tentative D call: TRBD1 (5 bases). The CDR3 is made up of 12 amino acids. Deletions cut 6 bases from V and 0 bases from J, with 6 bases between. Germline V lookup: CDR1 MNHNY, CDR2 SVGAGI (reference sequence). CDR3 residues: CASRDSSYEQYV. The CDR3 DNA reads as TGTGCCAGCAGAGACAGCTCCTACGAGCAGTACGTC.

This chain links TRBV5-1 with TRBJ2-7, with 8 bases identical to TRBD2. V dropped 3 bases and J dropped 4; count of bases not matched to a gene: 6. Germline V lookup: CDR1 SGHRS, CDR2 YFSETQ. CDR3 length: 14 amino acids. As DNA, the CDR3 is TGCGCCAGCAGCTCTGGACTAGCTCTGTACGAGCAGTACTTC. This gives the protein CASSSGLALYEQYF.

This chain links TRBV6-1 with TRBJ1-2; D call uncertain. CDR3 length equals 15 residues. Germline CDR1 MNHNS, CDR2 SASEGT. V was trimmed by 0 bases and J by 4 bases, leaving 12 bases between them. The CDR3: CASSEATDPGYGYTF. CDR3 sequence (DNA): TGTGCCAGCAGTGAAGCGACGGACCCGGGCTATGGCTACACCTTC.

The V and J genes are TRBV29-1 and TRBJ2-3; TRBD2 agrees at 7 bases. The CDR3 covers 13 residues. Germline V lookup: CDR1 SQVTM, CDR2 ANQGSEA. Trimming cost V 5 bases and J 4 bases; bases outside gene matches: 6. CDR3 coding DNA: TGCAGCGTTTGGACTAGTCCTGCAGATACGCAGTATTTT. It is translated as CSVWTSPADTQYF.

The DNA of the CDR3 is TGCAGCGTCCCCTTAGGGGGGGTAGCCACGACCCAGTACTTC. Encoded protein: CSVPLGGVATTQYF. V gene TRBV29-1 combines with J gene TRBJ2-5; possible D gene TRBD2, 7 bases. Germline V gene sequence: CDR1 SQVTM, CDR2 ANQGSEA. CDR3 size: 14 residues. The V and J ends lost 6 bases and 7 bases respectively, with 21 bases between them.

CDR3 DNA: TGTGCCAGCAGCGCCTCCGGGACAGAGGGGAGCTACGAGCAGTACTTC. Encoded protein: CASSASGTEGSYEQYF. This chain uses TRBV7-2 with TRBJ2-7; 7 nucleotides match TRBD1. The CDR3 has 16 residues. V trimming: 5 bases; J trimming: 3 bases; junction bases outside the gene matches: 13. Per germline, CDR1 SGHTA and CDR2 FQGNSA.

The chain recombines TRBV23-1 with TRBJ2-1, with D perhaps matching TRBD2 (5 bases). TRBV23-1 belongs to the ORF category, with a function that is uncertain. Trimming took 2 bases from V and 5 from J, leaving 13 bases between them. The CDR3 is made up of 15 amino acids. CDR3 loop: CASSQVEELNNEQFF. In DNA, the CDR3 is TGCGCCAGCAGTCAAGTGGAGGAGCTGAACAATGAGCAGTTCTTC.

The chain recombines TRBV4-3 with TRBJ1-4; D may be TRBD1 (5 bases). V was clipped by 0 bases and J by 8 bases, with 16 bases between them. Germline V gene sequence: CDR1 LGHNA, CDR2 YSLEER. The CDR3 covers 16 residues. In nucleotides, the CDR3 is TGCGCCAGCAGCCAAGATAATTGGGCAAGGGGAGAAAAACTGTTTTTT. Its translation: CASSQDNWARGEKLFF.

The V and J genes are TRBV10-2 and TRBJ1-2, with D uncertain. Germline V gene data show CDR1 as WSHSY and CDR2 as SAAADI. CDR3 length: 13 amino acids. Trimming removed 2 bases from V and 8 bases from J, with 12 bases in between. Written as DNA, the CDR3 is TGCGCCAGCAGTGAGAACGGGGAAATAGGCTACACCTTC. Amino acid sequence: CASSENGEIGYTF.

The CDR3 DNA follows: TGTGCCAGCAGTTTAGGTCTTATGAACTCCTACGAGCAGTACTTC. The encoded protein is CASSLGLMNSYEQYF. This chain joins TRBV28 and TRBJ2-7; D is ambiguous. In germline, CDR1 is MDHEN, CDR2 SYDVKM. CDR3 length: 15 amino acids. V was shortened by 2 bases and J by 0 bases, with 11 bases between the two germline ends.

CDR3 amino acids: CASSQPTGKTGELFF. The CDR3, as DNA: TGCGCCAGCAGCCAACCGACAGGGAAAACCGGGGAGCTGTTTTTT. This chain links TRBV4-1 with TRBJ2-2; 7 bases map to TRBD1. V dropped 2 bases and J dropped 5; count of bases not matched to a gene: 5. Looked up from germline, CDR1 is MGHRA and CDR2 is YSYEKL. The CDR3 runs to 15 residues.

This chain joins TRBV7-9 and TRBJ2-5; D not certain. The V gene's germline CDR1 is SEHNR and CDR2 FQNEAQ (reference sequence). Trimming removed 7 bases from V and 2 bases from J, with 8 bases in between. The CDR3 is 12 residues long. The CDR3 nucleotides read TGTGCCAGCACCTCCGGGCAAGAGACCCAGTACTTC. Encoded protein: CASTSGQETQYF.

The chain links TRBV11-2 to TRBJ2-5, with D hard to call. Germline CDR1 reads SGHAT; CDR2 reads FQNNGV. The CDR3 covers 11 residues. V was trimmed by 1 base and J by 5 bases, leaving 2 bases between them. As DNA, the CDR3 is TGTGCCAGCAGCTTAGGGGAGACCCAGTACTTC. It is translated as CASSLGETQYF.

V is TRBV19 and J is TRBJ1-5, with D tentatively TRBD1 (5 bases). V lost 5 bases to trimming and J lost 2 bases, with 16 bases between them. The germline gives CDR1 LNHDA, CDR2 SQIVND (reference sequence). The CDR3 extends over 16 amino acids. The CDR3 bases are TGTGCCAGTAGTGTCCTCCCCGTGGGGGGCAATCAGCCCCAGCATTTT. It yields the protein CASSVLPVGGNQPQHF.

The chain uses TRBV7-8 and TRBJ1-5; 8 bases fit TRBD1. Losses at the gene ends were 5 bases for V and 3 bases for J; bases not matched to a gene: 6. The CDR3 has 15 amino acids. Looked up from germline, CDR1 is SGHVS and CDR2 is FQNEAQ. CDR3 amino acids: CASSRQGTNNQPQHF. The CDR3 DNA is TGTGCCAGCAGCCGACAGGGGACCAACAATCAGCCCCAGCATTTT.